The present entry profiles one T cell receptor (beta chain) with its context. The CDR3 loop spans 16 amino acids. Trimming removed 5 bases at V and 5 bases at J, with 20 bases between. Germline V gene data show CDR1 as SGHTA and CDR2 as FQGTGA. The sample comes from a study of blood T cell repertoires in COVID-19. Study-wide background: Some COVID-19 samples were acute and others convalescent; all came from the United States, Italy and Spain.

As processed by the authors: Amplification from reference gene primers served as the basis for estimated nucleated cell counts. This table comes from immunoSEQ multiplex PCR, and its TCRdb copy is limited to in-frame clones, with some not included. The V and J calls and clone size come from that table; D and trimming were worked out from the DNA. The sample has several thousand clones, 85% to 90% seen once; the top ten hold roughly 18%. The sequence derives from a human donor in a cohort sampled during active COVID-19. Material: peripheral blood. V gene TRBV7-3 combines with J gene TRBJ2-3; TRBD2 is a possible D gene (5 bases). CDR3 amino acids: CASSPTLGYPRDTQYF. CDR3 DNA: TGTGCCAGCAGCCCGACACTAGGATATCCAAGAGATACGCAGTATTTT.